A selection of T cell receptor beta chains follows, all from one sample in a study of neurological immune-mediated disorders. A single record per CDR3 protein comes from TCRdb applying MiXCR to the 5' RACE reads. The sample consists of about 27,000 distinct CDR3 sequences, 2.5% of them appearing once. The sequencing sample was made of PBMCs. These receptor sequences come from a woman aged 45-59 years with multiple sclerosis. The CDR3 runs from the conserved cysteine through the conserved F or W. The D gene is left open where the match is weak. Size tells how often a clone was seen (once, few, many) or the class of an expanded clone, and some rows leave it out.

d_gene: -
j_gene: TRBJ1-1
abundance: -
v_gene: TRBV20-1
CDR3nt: TGCAGTGCCCACAGTCTTCAAGGAGCTTTCTTT
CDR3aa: CSAHSLQGAFF

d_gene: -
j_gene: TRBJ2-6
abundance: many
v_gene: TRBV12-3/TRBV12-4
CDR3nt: TGTGCCAGCAGCCCGATTTCTGGGGCCAACGTCCTGACTTTC
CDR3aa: CASSPISGANVLTF

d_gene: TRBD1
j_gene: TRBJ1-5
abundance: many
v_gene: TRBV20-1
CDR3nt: TGCAGTGCTTCTGGACAGGGCCATCAGCCCCAGCATTTT
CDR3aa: CSASGQGHQPQHF

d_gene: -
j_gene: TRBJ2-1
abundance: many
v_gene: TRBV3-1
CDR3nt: TGTGCCAGCAGCCCAGACCCTCATGTGGCGGAGCAGTTCTTC
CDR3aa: CASSPDPHVAEQFF

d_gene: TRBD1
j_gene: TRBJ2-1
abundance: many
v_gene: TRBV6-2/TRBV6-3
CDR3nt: TGTGCCAGCAGTTCTCTCCGGGACAGGGTCATGAATGAGCAGTTCTTC
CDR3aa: CASSSLRDRVMNEQFF

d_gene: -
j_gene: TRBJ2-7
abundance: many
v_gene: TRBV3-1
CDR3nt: TGTGCCAGCAGTGGGAAGGGGTACCCCTCCTACGAGCAGTACTTC
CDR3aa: CASSGKGYPSYEQYF

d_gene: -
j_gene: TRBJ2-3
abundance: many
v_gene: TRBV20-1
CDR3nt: TGCAGTGCTAGGGGAACACTGGCAGATACGCAGTATTTT
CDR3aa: CSARGTLADTQYF

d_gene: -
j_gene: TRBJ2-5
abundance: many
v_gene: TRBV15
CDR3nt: TGTGCCACCAGCTCCGGGGAGACCCAGTACTTC
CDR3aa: CATSSGETQYF

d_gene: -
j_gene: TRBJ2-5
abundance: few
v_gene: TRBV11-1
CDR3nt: TGTGCCAGCAGCTTAGCGCCCCACAGCAAAGAGACCCAGTACTTC
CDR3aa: CASSLAPHSKETQYF

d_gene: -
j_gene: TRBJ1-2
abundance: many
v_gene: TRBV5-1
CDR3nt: TGCGCCAGCAGCTTGGCGGGGGAAACTGGCTACACCTTC
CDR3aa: CASSLAGETGYTF

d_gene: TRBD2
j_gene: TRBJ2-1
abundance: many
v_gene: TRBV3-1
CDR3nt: TGTGCCAGCAGCCTAGCGGGGTACTACAATGAGCAGTTCTTC
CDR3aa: CASSLAGYYNEQFF

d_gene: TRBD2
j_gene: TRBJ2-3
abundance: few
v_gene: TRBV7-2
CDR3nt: TGTGCCAGCAGCGTGGGGGGACTAGGTGCCCTTTCGGGGGTGACAGATACGCAGTATTTT
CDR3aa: CASSVGGLGALSGVTDTQYF

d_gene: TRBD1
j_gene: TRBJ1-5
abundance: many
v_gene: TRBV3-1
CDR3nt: TGTGCCAGCAGCCAATCAGTAGGGGGCCGCAATCAGCCCCAGCATTTT
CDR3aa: CASSQSVGGRNQPQHF

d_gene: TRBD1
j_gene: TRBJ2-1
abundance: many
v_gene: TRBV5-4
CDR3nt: TGTGCCAGCAGCTCGGGACAGTCCCTTTACAATGAGCAGTTCTTC
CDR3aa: CASSSGQSLYNEQFF

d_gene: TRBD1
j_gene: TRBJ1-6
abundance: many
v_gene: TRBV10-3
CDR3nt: TGTGCCATCAGTGAAGGACCGGGACAGGGGGATTCACCCCTCAACTTT
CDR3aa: CAISEGPGQGDSPLNF

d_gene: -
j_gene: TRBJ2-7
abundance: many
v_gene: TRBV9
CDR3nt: TGTGCCAGCAGCGCAGAGGGGTATTACGAGCAGTACTTC
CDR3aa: CASSAEGYYEQYF

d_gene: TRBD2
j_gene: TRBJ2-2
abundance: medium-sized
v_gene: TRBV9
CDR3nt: TGTGCCAGCAGCCCCCGGACTAGCGGGAGTAACGGGGAGCTGTTTTTT
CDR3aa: CASSPRTSGSNGELFF

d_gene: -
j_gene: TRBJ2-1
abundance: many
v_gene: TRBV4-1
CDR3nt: TGCGCCAGCAGCCAAGATGGGCGCAATGAGCAGTTCTTC
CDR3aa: CASSQDGRNEQFF

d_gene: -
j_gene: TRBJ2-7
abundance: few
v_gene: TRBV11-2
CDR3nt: TGTGCCAGCAGCTTAGATGGACCCCCGGCGGAGGAGCAGTACTTC
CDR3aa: CASSLDGPPAEEQYF

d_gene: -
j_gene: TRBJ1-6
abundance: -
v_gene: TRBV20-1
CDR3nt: TGCAGTGCTAGAGATCCTACGGGGGGCTCACCCCTCAACTTT
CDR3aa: CSARDPTGGSPLNF

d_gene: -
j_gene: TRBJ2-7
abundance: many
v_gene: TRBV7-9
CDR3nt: TGTGCCAGCAGCTTAGGGGGGACCTCCTACGAGCAGTACTTC
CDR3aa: CASSLGGTSYEQYF

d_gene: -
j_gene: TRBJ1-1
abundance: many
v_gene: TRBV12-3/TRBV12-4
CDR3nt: TGTGCCAGCACTCGCACTAGGGGGGCGACTGAAGCTTTCTTT
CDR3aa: CASTRTRGATEAFF

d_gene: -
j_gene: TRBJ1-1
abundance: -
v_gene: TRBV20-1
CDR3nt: TGCAGTGCTAGAACAGGAGGGGTCACGGAAGCTTTCTTT
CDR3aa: CSARTGGVTEAFF

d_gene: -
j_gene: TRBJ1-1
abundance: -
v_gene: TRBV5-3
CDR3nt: TGTGCCAGAAGCCCCCCCGGAGGAGCTTTCTTT
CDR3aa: CARSPPGGAFF

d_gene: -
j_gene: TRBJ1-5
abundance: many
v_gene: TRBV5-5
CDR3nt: TGTGCCAGCAGCCCCGGACCAGTGCAAGTAAGGAATCAGCCCCAGCATTTT
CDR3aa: CASSPGPVQVRNQPQHF

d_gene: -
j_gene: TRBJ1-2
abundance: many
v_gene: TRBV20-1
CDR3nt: TGCAGTGCTAGAGGGACAGAACCTTGGCCTGGGGATGGCTACACCTTC
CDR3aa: CSARGTEPWPGDGYTF

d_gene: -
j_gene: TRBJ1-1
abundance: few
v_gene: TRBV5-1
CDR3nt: TGCGCCAGCAGCTTACCGGGACCTAGGGCGTCCACTGAAGCTTTCTTT
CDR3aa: CASSLPGPRASTEAFF

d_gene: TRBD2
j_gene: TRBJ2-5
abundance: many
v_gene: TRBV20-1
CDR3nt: TGCAGTGCTAGAGATAACCGACTAGCGGGAGGCAGGGAGACCCAGTACTTC
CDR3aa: CSARDNRLAGGRETQYF

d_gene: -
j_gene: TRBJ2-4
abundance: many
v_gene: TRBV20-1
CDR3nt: TGCAGTGCTCCAGGAGGGGAGCTAGCCAAAAACATTCAGTACTTC
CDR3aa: CSAPGGELAKNIQYF

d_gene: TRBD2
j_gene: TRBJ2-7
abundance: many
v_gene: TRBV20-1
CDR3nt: TGCAGTGCTAGGGGACTAGGTTTTGCCTACGAGCAGTACTTC
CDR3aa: CSARGLGFAYEQYF

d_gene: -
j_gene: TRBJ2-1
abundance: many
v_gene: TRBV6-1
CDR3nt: TGTGCCAGCAGACGATCGGAGGGCCGATACAATGAGCAGTTCTTC
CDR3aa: CASRRSEGRYNEQFF

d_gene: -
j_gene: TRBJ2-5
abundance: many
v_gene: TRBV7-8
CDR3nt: TGTGCCAGCAGCTTAAACTCTGAGACCCAGTACTTC
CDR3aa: CASSLNSETQYF

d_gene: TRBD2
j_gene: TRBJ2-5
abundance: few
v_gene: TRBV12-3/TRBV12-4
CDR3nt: TGTGCCAGCAGTTTTTTCGGCCTAGTGCTAGCGGGAGCGGAGACCCAGTACTTC
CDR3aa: CASSFFGLVLAGAETQYF

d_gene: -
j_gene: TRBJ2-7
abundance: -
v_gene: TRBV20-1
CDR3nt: TGCAGTGCTAGTTCCAGCTCCTACGAGCAGTACTTC
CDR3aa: CSASSSSYEQYF

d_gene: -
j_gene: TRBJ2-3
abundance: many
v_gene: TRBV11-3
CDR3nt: TGTGCCAGCAGCTTAGGAGCGGTTCCCACAGATACGCAGTATTTT
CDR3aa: CASSLGAVPTDTQYF

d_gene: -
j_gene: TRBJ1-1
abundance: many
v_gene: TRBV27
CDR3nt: TGTGCCAGCAGTTTCGGCAGTAGGACTGAAGCTTTCTTT
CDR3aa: CASSFGSRTEAFF

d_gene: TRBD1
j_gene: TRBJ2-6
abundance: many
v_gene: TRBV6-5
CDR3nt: TGTGCCAGCAGTTACGCTCAGGGGGCTGGGGCCAACGTCCTGACTTTC
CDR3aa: CASSYAQGAGANVLTF

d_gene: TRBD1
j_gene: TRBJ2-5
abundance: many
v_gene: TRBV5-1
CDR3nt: TGCGCCAGCAGCTTGGACAGGGGGCTTACAGAGACCCAGTACTTC
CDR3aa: CASSLDRGLTETQYF

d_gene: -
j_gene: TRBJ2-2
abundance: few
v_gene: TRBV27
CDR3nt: TGTGCCAGCAGTCGGTACACCGGGGAGCTGTTTTTT
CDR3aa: CASSRYTGELFF

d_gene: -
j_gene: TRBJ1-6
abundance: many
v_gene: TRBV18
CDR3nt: TGTGCCAGCTCACCAGTTGGGGTTCAAGGACCAAATTCACCCCTCCACTTT
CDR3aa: CASSPVGVQGPNSPLHF

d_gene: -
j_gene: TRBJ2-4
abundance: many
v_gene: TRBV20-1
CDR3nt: TGCAGTGTTAGCGGCGGAGCACTAGCCAAAAACATTCAGTACTTC
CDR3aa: CSVSGGALAKNIQYF

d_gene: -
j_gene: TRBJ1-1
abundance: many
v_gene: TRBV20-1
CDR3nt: TGCAGTGCTTCTATAACAGGGGAAGCTTTCTTT
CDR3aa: CSASITGEAFF

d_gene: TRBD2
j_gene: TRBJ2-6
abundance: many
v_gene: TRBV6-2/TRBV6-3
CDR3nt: TGTGCCAGCATTTACGGAATGGGACTAGCCTCTGGGGCCAACGTCCTGACTTTC
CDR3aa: CASIYGMGLASGANVLTF

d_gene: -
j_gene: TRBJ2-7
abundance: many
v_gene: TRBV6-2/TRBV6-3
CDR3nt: TGTGCCAGCAGGCGGGGTCAGACTGGCGAGCAGTACTTC
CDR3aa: CASRRGQTGEQYF

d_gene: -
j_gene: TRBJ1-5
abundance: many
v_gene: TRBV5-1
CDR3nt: TGCGCCAGCAGCTTGGATGGGGCTAGGGATCAGCCCCAGCATTTT
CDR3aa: CASSLDGARDQPQHF

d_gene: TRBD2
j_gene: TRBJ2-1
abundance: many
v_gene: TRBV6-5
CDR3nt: TGTGCCAGCAGTTACTCGAATCCTAGCGGGGTAGGTTCCCCCAATGAGCAGTTCTTC
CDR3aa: CASSYSNPSGVGSPNEQFF

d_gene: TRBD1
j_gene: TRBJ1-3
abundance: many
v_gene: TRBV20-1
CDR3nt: TGCAGTGCAAATGACAGGGGCTCTGGAAACACCATATATTTT
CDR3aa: CSANDRGSGNTIYF

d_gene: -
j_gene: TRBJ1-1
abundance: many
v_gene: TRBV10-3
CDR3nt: TGTGCCATCAGTGACTACAGCACTGAAGCTTTCTTT
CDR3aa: CAISDYSTEAFF

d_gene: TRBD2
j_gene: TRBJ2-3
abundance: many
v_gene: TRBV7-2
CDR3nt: TGTGCCAGCAGCTTATCAAGCGGGGGGACAGATACGCAGTATTTT
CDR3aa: CASSLSSGGTDTQYF